Listed below are T cell receptor beta chains from one sample, sequenced in a study of CD8 T cells in ankylosing spondylitis. TCRdb re-called the 5' RACE reads through MiXCR, storing one row per CDR3 protein. The data contain around 340,000 distinct CDR3 sequences, 20% to 25% of them seen just once; the ten biggest clones take up over 10%. Input material: blood, either unsorted or a sorted T cell fraction (not recorded which). The receptors were gathered from a male donor with ankylosing spondylitis or in good health (not recorded which). The CDR3 runs from the conserved cysteine through the conserved F or W. A D gene is named only where the DNA matches it firmly. Size tells how often a clone was seen (once, few, many) or the class of an expanded clone, and some rows leave it out.

size	J	V	D	DNA	CDR3
many	TRBJ2-2	TRBV12-3/TRBV12-4	TRBD2	TGTGCCAGCAGTGCGGGGGCCGGGGAGCTGTTTTTT	CASSAGAGELFF
-	TRBJ1-1	TRBV9	TRBD1	TGTGCCAGCAGCGTAGATGGACAGGGGGGCCCTGAAGCTTTCTTT	CASSVDGQGGPEAFF
-	TRBJ2-2	TRBV4-2	TRBD2	TGTGCCAGCAGCCCCGGACTAGCGGGGGGGCCCCACGGGGAGCTGTTTTTT	CASSPGLAGGPHGELFF
-	TRBJ2-3	TRBV6-5	TRBD2	TGTGCCAGCAGTTACGCCCTACCGAGCGGGGGGCCAGATACGCAGTATTTT	CASSYALPSGGPDTQYF
-	TRBJ2-3	TRBV15	-	TGTGCCACCAGCAGAGATCAAGGGGGGGCGGCAGATACGCAGTATTTT	CATSRDQGGAADTQYF
few	TRBJ2-7	TRBV27	TRBD1	TGTGCCAGCAGTTTCCGGGACAGGGGCAGCGAGCAGTACTTC	CASSFRDRGSEQYF
once	TRBJ2-7	TRBV7-2	-	TGTGCCAGCAGCTTTGAGGCTTTCTACGAGCAGTACTTC	CASSFEAFYEQYF
few	TRBJ2-1	TRBV2	TRBD2	TGTGCCAGCAGTGACGCCAGCGGGGGGGTTGGGAATGAGCAGTTCTTC	CASSDASGGVGNEQFF
few	TRBJ2-7	TRBV5-6	-	TGTGCCAGCAGTTACGGCGGGACGAGGGTCTACGAGCAGTACTTC	CASSYGGTRVYEQYF
few	TRBJ2-5	TRBV29-1	-	TGCAGCTTGAGCGGCTTTCAAGAGACCCAGTACTTC	CSLSGFQETQYF
many	TRBJ1-5	TRBV5-6	-	TGTGCCAGCAGCTTCTGGGGAAGGGGCCAGCCCCAGCATTTT	CASSFWGRGQPQHF
many	TRBJ1-5	TRBV12-3/TRBV12-4	-	TGTGCCAGCAGCGACAGTTCCCGCAATCAGCCCCAGCATTTT	CASSDSSRNQPQHF
-	TRBJ2-2	TRBV24-1	-	TGTGCCACCAGTGCGGACCCTTTTACCGGGGAGCTGTTTTTT	CATSADPFTGELFF
few	TRBJ1-6	TRBV28	-	TGTGCCAGCAGTACCACCGGGACCGTATGGAATTCACCCCTCCACTTT	CASSTTGTVWNSPLHF
-	TRBJ1-1	TRBV5-5	-	TGTGCCAGCAGCATCGGGCAGAAGGCGACTGAAGCTTTCTTT	CASSIGQKATEAFF
-	TRBJ2-1	TRBV29-1	-	TGCAGCGTCCCGCAGACGAGCTCCTACAATGAGCAGTTCTTC	CSVPQTSSYNEQFF
few	TRBJ2-2	TRBV6-4	-	TGTGCCAGCAGTGACGCGGGGACCGGGGAGCTGTTTTTT	CASSDAGTGELFF
-	TRBJ2-7	TRBV28	-	TGTGCCAGCACCCCGACGGCCCAGGCCTACGAGCAGTACTTC	CASTPTAQAYEQYF
once	TRBJ2-7	TRBV27	TRBD2	TGTGCCAGCAGCCAGGAGGGAGGGGCCAACGAGCAGTACTTC	CASSQEGGANEQYF
-	TRBJ2-1	TRBV3-1	TRBD2	TGTGCCAGCAGCCCAGAAGTGGGACTAGCGGGGGCCTACTACAATGAGCAGTTCTTC	CASSPEVGLAGAYYNEQFF
-	TRBJ2-5	TRBV7-9	-	TGTGCCAGCAGCTCGTGGGTCGAGACCCAGTACTTC	CASSSWVETQYF
few	TRBJ2-5	TRBV7-9	TRBD1	TGTGCCAGCAGCATGGGACAGGGGACTTTGGAGACCCAGTACTTC	CASSMGQGTLETQYF
-	TRBJ2-5	TRBV14	TRBD1	TGTGCCAGCAGCCAAGCCGGGACAGAAAAGGGAGAGACCCAGTACTTC	CASSQAGTEKGETQYF
few	TRBJ2-1	TRBV6-5	-	TGTGCCAGCAGTTACTCGAGGGGTAGGCACTACAATGAGCAGTTCTTC	CASSYSRGRHYNEQFF
-	TRBJ2-7	TRBV12-3/TRBV12-4	TRBD1	TGTGCCAGCAGCCCAGGACAGGGGACCCCCTACGAGCAGTACTTC	CASSPGQGTPYEQYF
few	TRBJ1-2	TRBV27	-	TGTGCCAGCAGTCCCAGTGGGGGCCACCTCTATGGCTACACCTTC	CASSPSGGHLYGYTF
few	TRBJ2-5	TRBV29-1	TRBD2	TGCAGCGTTGAAGCCTCCACTAGCGGGGGGGCCTGGGAGACCCAGTACTTC	CSVEASTSGGAWETQYF
-	TRBJ2-1	TRBV11-2	-	TGTGCCAGCAGCTTAGCTGGGAGTAGCTCCTACAATGAGCAGTTCTTC	CASSLAGSSSYNEQFF
-	TRBJ2-3	TRBV7-6	-	TGTGCCAGCAGCTTAGCCCCCACGTTAGGGCAGTATTTT	CASSLAPTLGQYF